This T cell receptor (beta chain) was sequenced for a study of blood T cells in healthy people across ages. A few counts support this clonotype. The authors ran a second PCR of about 6 to 12 cycles using a sample-barcoded 5' primer and a J-beta primer mix. TCRdb independently ran MiXCR on the 5' RACE reads; one entry per CDR3 protein. The sample holds 1,800,000 or so distinct CDR3 sequences, roughly two fifths seen once. Germline loops: CDR1 SGDLS, CDR2 YYNGEE. CDR3 length: 15 amino acids. V gave up 0 bases and J gave up 6 bases, with 15 bases separating them. The material sequenced was blood. The sequence derives from a human donor in good health. The rearrangement joins TRBV9 to TRBJ1-2; D remains ambiguous. The CDR3, as DNA: TGTGCCAGCAGCGTAGATAGACGACGCATTGATGGCTACACCTTC. It translates to CASSVDRRRIDGYTF.